Listed here are 25 T cell receptor beta chains from one sample, sequenced in a study of OX40 agonist ivuxolimab in advanced cancers. TCRdb's copy holds only in-frame clones and misses some; the assay was immunoSEQ multiplex PCR. The sample records around 18,000 clones, roughly 85% being singletons. The sample was CD4+ or CD8+ T cells sorted from blood, taken in a trial of the OX40 agonist ivuxolimab. These receptor sequences come from an adult with an advanced solid tumor such as melanoma, head and neck, liver or kidney cancer.

V usage is TRBV4-3 and J usage is TRBJ2-7; D call uncertain. CDR1 is LGHNA, CDR2 YSLEER, per germline. The CDR3 runs 14 residues. Between the trimmed V and J ends, which lost 0 bases and 0 bases, there was a span of 6 bases. The CDR3 nucleotides read TGCGCCAGCAGCCAAGAGTTCCCCTCCTACGAGCAGTACTTC. Protein product: CASSQEFPSYEQYF.

The chain recombines TRBV28 with TRBJ1-4; no clear D gene. The CDR3 contains 16 residues. V was clipped by 4 bases and J by 0 bases, with 12 bases between them. Germline V lookup: CDR1 MDHEN, CDR2 SYDVKM. In DNA, the CDR3 is TGTGCCAGCAGTTCCAGCCTGTCTGCAACTAATGAAAAACTGTTTTTT. It is translated as CASSSSLSATNEKLFF. Full variable domain (missing parts from reference TRBV28 and TRBJ1-4): DVKVTQSSRYLVKRTGEKVFLECVQDMDHENMFWYRQDPGLGLRLIYFSYDVKMKEKGDIPEGYSVSREKKERFSLILESASTNQTSMYLCASSSSLSATNEKLFFGSGTQLSVL.

CDR3 sequence: CASSQVDSSSYEQYF. CDR3 nucleotides: TGCGCCAGCAGCCAAGTGGACTCTAGCTCCTACGAGCAGTACTTC. This chain uses TRBV4-1 with TRBJ2-7; D possibly corresponds to TRBD2 (5 bases). The germline V gene encodes CDR1 MGHRA and CDR2 YSYEKL. The CDR3 covers 15 residues. Trimming stripped 1 base from V and 0 bases from J, with 10 bases between.

This clone turned up a few times. This chain links TRBV7-6 with TRBJ1-1, with unresolved D. Germline V lookup: CDR1 SGHVS, CDR2 FNYEAQ. V was trimmed by 6 bases and J by 8 bases, leaving 13 bases between them. CDR3 size: 12 residues. The CDR3 DNA is TGTGCCAGCAGTTCACCCGGTGGGGAAGCTTTCTTT. Its protein product is CASSSPGGEAFF.

The chain employs TRBV7-6 and TRBJ1-4; 10 nucleotides agree with TRBD1. With V trimmed by 6 bases and J by 5 bases, 9 bases remained unmatched. This CDR3 is 16 amino acids long. CDR1 SGHVS and CDR2 FNYEAQ come from the germline V gene. The CDR3 loop is CASRQKAGQGNEKLFF. The CDR3 nucleotides are TGTGCCAGCAGGCAAAAGGCGGGACAGGGGAATGAAAAACTGTTTTTT. Based on the CDR3 plus reference TRBV7-6 and TRBJ1-4, the full variable domain is GAGVSQSPRYKVTKRGQDVALRCDPISGHVSLYWYRQALGQGPEFLTYFNYEAQQDKSGLPNDRFSAERPEGSISTLTIQRTEQRDSAMYRCASRQKAGQGNEKLFFGSGTQLSVL.

The J gene is TRBJ2-2, the V gene TRBV6-6, with 7 positions matching TRBD2. Germline V gene lookup returns CDR1 MNHNY and CDR2 SVGAGI (reference sequence). The CDR3 has 14 residues. With 6 bases clipped from V and 1 base from J, the junction kept 2 bases outside the gene matches. The DNA for the CDR3 is TGTGCCAGCAGACTAGCGCTGAACACCGGGGAGCTGTTTTTT. Amino acid sequence: CASRLALNTGELFF.

This sequence joins TRBV4-2 and TRBJ2-1; 13 bases agree with TRBD2. CDR3 length: 17 residues. V lost 5 bases and J lost 8; bases outside the gene matches: 12. Germline values: CDR1 LGHNA, CDR2 YNFKEQ. The CDR3 protein is CASSDVTGLAGEDEQFF. The CDR3 DNA reads as TGTGCCAGCAGCGACGTAACAGGACTAGCGGGAGAGGATGAGCAGTTCTTC.

The genes are TRBV5-1 and TRBJ2-7, with TRBD2 identical over 8 bases. V shed 7 bases and J 4 bases; nucleotides not matched to a gene: 4. The CDR3 spans 12 residues. Germline V CDR1 and CDR2: SGHRS, YFSETQ. The CDR3 nucleotides are TGCGCCAGCGGGACTAGTAGTTACGAGCAGTACTTC. Its translation is CASGTSSYEQYF.

V is TRBV5-4 and J is TRBJ2-7; D unresolved. The V gene's germline CDR1 is SGHNT and CDR2 YYREEE (reference sequence). The V end lost 2 bases, the J end lost 4 bases, and 16 bases lay between the germline ends. The CDR3 extends over 15 amino acids. The CDR3 spells CASSFDPSLNYEQYF. CDR3 sequence (DNA): TGTGCCAGCAGCTTCGACCCCTCACTCAATTACGAGCAGTACTTC.

The chain joins TRBV28 to TRBJ1-1; D gene uncertain. Trimming shortened V by 7 bases and J by 2 bases, and 14 bases separated the two germline ends. There are 14 residues in the CDR3. Germline values: CDR1 MDHEN, CDR2 SYDVKM. CDR3 in amino acids: CASILGFFNTEAFF. CDR3 in DNA: TGTGCCAGCATCCTGGGCTTCTTTAACACTGAAGCTTTCTTT.

V and J are TRBV19 and TRBJ1-1; 11 bases line up with TRBD1. The CDR3 totals 14 residues. CDR1 is LNHDA and CDR2 is SQIVND in the germline V gene (reference sequence). The V gene end was trimmed by 3 bases and the J gene end by 4 bases; junction bases not matched to a gene: 1. The CDR3 nucleotides read TGTGCCAGTAGTATGGGGACAGGGGGCACTGAAGCTTTCTTT. Its protein is CASSMGTGGTEAFF.

V and J are TRBV29-1 and TRBJ2-7; the D gene could be TRBD1 or TRBD2 (5 bases each). Germline V lookup: CDR1 SQVTM, CDR2 ANQGSEA. V was cut by 4 bases and J by 5 bases, with 12 bases left in between. The CDR3 covers 12 residues. The CDR3 DNA reads TGCAGCGTTGGAGCCGGGACCCACGAGCAGTACTTC. Protein product: CSVGAGTHEQYF.

The chain has TRBV27 and TRBJ1-1; 8 bases agree with TRBD1. J was trimmed by 1 base and V by 5 bases; bases with no gene match: 6. Germline loops: CDR1 MNHEY, CDR2 SMNVEV (reference sequence). This CDR3 contains 15 residues. For the CDR3, the DNA is TGTGCCAGCAGTCATATCGGACAGGGGAACACTGAAGCTTTCTTT. Encoded protein: CASSHIGQGNTEAFF.

This clone was recorded a few times. This chain connects TRBV5-1 to TRBJ1-2; TRBD1 might be the D (6 bases). The V and J ends lost 4 bases and 4 bases respectively, with 17 bases between them. The CDR3 length is 15 residues. Germline CDR1 is SGHRS and CDR2 is YFSETQ. The CDR3 nucleotides read TGCGCCAGCAGCCTCGGGGGCGGCAGTACCTATGGCTACACCTTC. It specifies CASSLGGGSTYGYTF.

This clone has a single count. This chain links TRBV9 with TRBJ2-7, with D uncertain. V was trimmed by 0 bases and J by 4 bases, leaving 5 bases between them. The germline V gene has CDR1 SGDLS and CDR2 YYNGEE. The CDR3 spans 12 residues. Here the CDR3 reads CASSVGTYEQYF. CDR3 coding DNA: TGTGCCAGCAGCGTAGGTACGTACGAGCAGTACTTC.

The chain combines TRBV10-2 with TRBJ1-1; 7 nucleotides match TRBD1. Germline CDR1 and CDR2: WSHSY and SAAADI. V shed 7 bases and J 1 base; nucleotides not matched to a gene: 9. This CDR3 contains 15 residues. CDR3 sequence: CASTDPGTENTEAFF. Written as DNA, the CDR3 is TGCGCCAGCACCGACCCCGGGACAGAGAACACTGAAGCTTTCTTT.

The V and J genes are TRBV7-9 and TRBJ2-2; 9 nucleotides line up with TRBD1. The CDR3 spans 16 residues. The germline V gene has CDR1 SEHNR and CDR2 FQNEAQ (reference sequence). V was clipped by 4 bases and J by 4 bases; unmatched bases: 7. Here the CDR3 reads CASSSGDRASTGELFF. In nucleotides, the CDR3 is TGTGCCAGCAGCTCGGGGGACAGGGCATCCACCGGGGAGCTGTTTTTT.

This chain links TRBV19 with TRBJ2-7; a weak D match, TRBD1 (5 bases). Trimming left V 4 bases short and J 4 bases short, with 5 bases between. This CDR3 is 11 amino acids long. Germline CDR1 reads LNHDA; CDR2 reads SQIVND (reference sequence). Here the CDR3 reads CASSTGYEQYF. CDR3 bases: TGTGCCAGTAGTACAGGGTACGAGCAGTACTTC.

This clone was seen only once. The chain has TRBV19 and TRBJ1-5; 7 bases align to TRBD1. This CDR3 is 12 amino acids long. With V trimmed by 8 bases and J by 6 bases, 4 bases remained unmatched. Germline-derived CDR1 and CDR2 are LNHDA and SQIVND (reference sequence). The chain's CDR3 is CASSRGRQPQHF. As DNA, the CDR3 is TGTGCCAGTTCAAGGGGGCGTCAGCCCCAGCATTTT.

This chain uses TRBV28 with TRBJ1-5, with TRBD1 identical over 7 bases. CDR1 and CDR2 (germline): MDHEN, SYDVKM. The CDR3 consists of 18 residues. Trimming cost V 4 bases and J 0 bases; bases outside gene matches: 12. The CDR3 region is CASSSRQGPRYSNQPQHF. The DNA of the CDR3 is TGTGCCAGCAGTTCCCGACAGGGCCCACGATATAGCAATCAGCCCCAGCATTTT.

This sequence joins TRBV9 and TRBJ2-7; 7 bases fit TRBD2. The CDR3 is 14 residues long. V dropped 0 bases and J dropped 5; count of bases not matched to a gene: 5. CDR1 and CDR2 from the germline V gene are SGDLS and YYNGEE. This CDR3 is CASSVGRETHEQYF. The CDR3 nucleotides read TGTGCCAGCAGCGTAGGGCGGGAGACCCACGAGCAGTACTTC.

The rearrangement links TRBV5-6 to TRBJ2-4; weak D call: TRBD2 (6 bases). The CDR3 totals 17 residues. Germline V gene sequence: CDR1 SGHDT, CDR2 YYEEEE. Deletions cut 4 bases from V and 1 base from J, with 18 bases between. The CDR3 sequence: CASSLRLEVGAKNIQYF. CDR3 sequence (DNA): TGTGCCAGCAGCCTACGACTAGAAGTCGGGGCCAAAAACATTCAGTACTTC.

The rearrangement uses TRBV30 and TRBJ2-3, with TRBD2 matching over 9 bases. The CDR3 extends over 15 amino acids. The germline gives CDR1 GTSNPN, CDR2 SVGIG (reference sequence). With 4 bases clipped from V and 2 bases from J, the junction kept 7 bases outside the gene matches. CDR3 sequence reads: CAWTSGTSITDTQYF. The CDR3 DNA reads as TGTGCCTGGACCTCCGGGACTAGCATCACAGATACGCAGTATTTT.

J is TRBJ1-1 and V is TRBV4-1; D is ambiguous. The CDR3 length is 14 residues. The V end was cut by 5 bases, the J end by 1 base, with 11 bases between. From germline, CDR1 is MGHRA and CDR2 YSYEKL. The CDR3 nucleotides read TGCGCCAGCAGCTACCCGAACGGGAACACTGAAGCTTTCTTT. It codes for CASSYPNGNTEAFF.

This sequence joins TRBV6-5 and TRBJ2-1; 11 bases align to TRBD2. CDR3 length: 13 residues. Germline CDR1 reads MNHEY; CDR2 reads SVGAGI. V lost 2 bases and J lost 10; bases outside the gene matches: 1. The CDR3 region is CASSYRLAGEQFF. The CDR3, as DNA: TGTGCCAGCAGTTACCGACTAGCGGGGGAGCAGTTCTTC.